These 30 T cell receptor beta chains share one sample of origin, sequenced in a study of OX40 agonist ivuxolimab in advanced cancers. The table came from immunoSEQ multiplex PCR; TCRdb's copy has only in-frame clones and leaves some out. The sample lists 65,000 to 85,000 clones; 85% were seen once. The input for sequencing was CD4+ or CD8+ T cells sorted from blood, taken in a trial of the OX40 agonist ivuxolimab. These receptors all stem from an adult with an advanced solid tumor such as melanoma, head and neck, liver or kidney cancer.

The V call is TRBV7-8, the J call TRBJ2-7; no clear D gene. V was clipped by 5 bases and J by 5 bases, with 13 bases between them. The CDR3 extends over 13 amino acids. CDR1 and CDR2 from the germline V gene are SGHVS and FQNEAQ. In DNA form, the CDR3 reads TGTGCCAGCAGCCGGGCCCACGGCGACGAGCAGTACTTC. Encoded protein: CASSRAHGDEQYF.

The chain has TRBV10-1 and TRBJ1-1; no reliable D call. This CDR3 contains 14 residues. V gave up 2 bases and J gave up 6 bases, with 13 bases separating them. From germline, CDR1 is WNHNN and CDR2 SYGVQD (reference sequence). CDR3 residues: CASSERQVSAEAFF. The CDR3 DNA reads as TGCGCCAGCAGTGAGCGGCAGGTCTCGGCTGAAGCTTTCTTT.

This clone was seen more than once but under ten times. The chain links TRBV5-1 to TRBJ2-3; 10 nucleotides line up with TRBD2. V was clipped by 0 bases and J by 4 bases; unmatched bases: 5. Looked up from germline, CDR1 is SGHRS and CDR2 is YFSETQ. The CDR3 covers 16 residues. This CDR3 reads CASSLAPGTSADTQYF. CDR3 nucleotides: TGCGCCAGCAGCTTGGCCCCCGGGACTAGCGCAGATACGCAGTATTTT.

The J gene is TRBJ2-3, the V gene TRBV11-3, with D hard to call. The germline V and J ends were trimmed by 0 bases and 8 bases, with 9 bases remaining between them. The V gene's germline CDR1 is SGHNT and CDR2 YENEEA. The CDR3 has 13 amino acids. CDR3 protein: CASSLDQERTQYF. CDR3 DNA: TGTGCCAGCAGCTTAGATCAGGAGCGTACGCAGTATTTT.

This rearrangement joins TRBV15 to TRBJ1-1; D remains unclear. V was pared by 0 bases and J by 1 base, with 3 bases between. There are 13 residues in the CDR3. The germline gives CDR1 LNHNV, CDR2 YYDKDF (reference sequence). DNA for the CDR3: TGTGCCACCAGCAGAGACAGGAACACTGAAGCTTTCTTT. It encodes CATSRDRNTEAFF.

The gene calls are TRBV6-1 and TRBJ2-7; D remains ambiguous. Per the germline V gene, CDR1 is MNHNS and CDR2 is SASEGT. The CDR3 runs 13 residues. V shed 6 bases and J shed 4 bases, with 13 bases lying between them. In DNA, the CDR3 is TGTGCCAGCAGACCCAGTGGGAAATACGAGCAGTACTTC. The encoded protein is CASRPSGKYEQYF.

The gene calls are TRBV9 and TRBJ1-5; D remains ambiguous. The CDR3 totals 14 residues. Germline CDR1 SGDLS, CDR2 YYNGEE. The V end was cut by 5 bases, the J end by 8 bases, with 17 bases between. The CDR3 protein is CASSPGSTFEPQHF. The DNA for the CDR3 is TGTGCCAGCAGTCCCGGGTCCACATTCGAGCCCCAGCATTTT.

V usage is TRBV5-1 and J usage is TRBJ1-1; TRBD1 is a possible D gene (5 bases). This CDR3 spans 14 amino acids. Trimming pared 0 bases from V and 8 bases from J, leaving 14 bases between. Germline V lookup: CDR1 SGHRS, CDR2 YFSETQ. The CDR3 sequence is CASSLEVQGPEAFF. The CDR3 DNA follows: TGCGCCAGCAGCTTGGAGGTTCAGGGCCCGGAAGCTTTCTTT. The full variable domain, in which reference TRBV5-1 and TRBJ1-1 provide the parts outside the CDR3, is KAGVTQTPRYLIKTRGQQVTLSCSPISGHRSVSWYQQTPGQGLQFLFEYFSETQRNKGNFPGRFSGRQFSNSRSEMNVSTLELGDSALYLCASSLEVQGPEAFFGQGTRLTVV.

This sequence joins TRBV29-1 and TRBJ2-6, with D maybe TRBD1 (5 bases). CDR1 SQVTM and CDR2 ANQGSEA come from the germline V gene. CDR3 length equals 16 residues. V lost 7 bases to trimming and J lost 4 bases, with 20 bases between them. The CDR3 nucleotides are TGCAGCGCGAGAAGGGGCGCAGGTTCCGGGGCCAACGTCCTGACTTTC. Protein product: CSARRGAGSGANVLTF.

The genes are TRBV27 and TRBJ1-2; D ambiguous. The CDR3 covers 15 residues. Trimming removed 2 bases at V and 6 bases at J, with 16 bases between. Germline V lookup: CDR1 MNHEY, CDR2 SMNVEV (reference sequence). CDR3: CASSLGVVRRNGYTF. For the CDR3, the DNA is TGTGCCAGCAGTTTAGGTGTCGTGCGGCGGAATGGCTACACCTTC.

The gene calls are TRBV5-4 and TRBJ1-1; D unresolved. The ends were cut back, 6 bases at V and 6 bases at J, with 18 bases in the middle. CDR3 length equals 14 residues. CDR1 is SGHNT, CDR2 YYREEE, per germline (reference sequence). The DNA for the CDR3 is TGTGCCAGCATCCTACGAGAGGGTGGGCCTGAAGCTTTCTTT. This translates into CASILREGGPEAFF.

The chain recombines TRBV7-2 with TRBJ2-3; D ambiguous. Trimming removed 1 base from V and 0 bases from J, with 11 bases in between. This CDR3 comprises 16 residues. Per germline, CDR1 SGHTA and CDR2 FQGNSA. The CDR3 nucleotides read TGTGCCAGCAGCTTAGGACCCAGGACGAGCACAGATACGCAGTATTTT. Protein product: CASSLGPRTSTDTQYF.

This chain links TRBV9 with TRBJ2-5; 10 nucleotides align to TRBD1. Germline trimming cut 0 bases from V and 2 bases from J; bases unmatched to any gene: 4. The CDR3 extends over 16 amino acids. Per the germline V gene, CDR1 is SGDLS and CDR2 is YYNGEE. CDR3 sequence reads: CASSVGDRGRQETQYF. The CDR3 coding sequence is TGTGCCAGCAGCGTAGGGGACAGGGGTCGACAAGAGACCCAGTACTTC.

CDR3 sequence: CASSGGGELFF. Written as DNA, the CDR3 is TGTGCCAGCTCTGGGGGCGGGGAGCTGTTTTTT. This sequence joins TRBV2 and TRBJ2-2; D possibly uses TRBD1 or TRBD2 (5 bases each). The CDR3 extends over 11 amino acids. The V end lost 8 bases, the J end lost 7 bases, and 8 bases lay between the germline ends. The V gene's germline CDR1 is SNHLY and CDR2 FYNNEI.

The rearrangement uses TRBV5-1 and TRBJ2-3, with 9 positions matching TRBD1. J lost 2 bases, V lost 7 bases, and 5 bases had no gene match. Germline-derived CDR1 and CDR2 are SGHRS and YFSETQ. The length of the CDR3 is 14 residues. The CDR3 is CASSRTGDTDTQYF. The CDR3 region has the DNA TGCGCCAGCTCCCGGACAGGGGACACAGATACGCAGTATTTT. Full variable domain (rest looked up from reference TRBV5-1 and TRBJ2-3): KAGVTQTPRYLIKTRGQQVTLSCSPISGHRSVSWYQQTPGQGLQFLFEYFSETQRNKGNFPGRFSGRQFSNSRSEMNVSTLELGDSALYLCASSRTGDTDTQYFGPGTRLTVL.

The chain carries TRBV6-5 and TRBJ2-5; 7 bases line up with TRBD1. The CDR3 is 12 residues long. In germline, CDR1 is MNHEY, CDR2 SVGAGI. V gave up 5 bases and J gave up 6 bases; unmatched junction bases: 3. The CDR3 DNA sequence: TGTGCCAGCAGTGACAGGGTAAAGACCCAGTACTTC. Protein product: CASSDRVKTQYF.

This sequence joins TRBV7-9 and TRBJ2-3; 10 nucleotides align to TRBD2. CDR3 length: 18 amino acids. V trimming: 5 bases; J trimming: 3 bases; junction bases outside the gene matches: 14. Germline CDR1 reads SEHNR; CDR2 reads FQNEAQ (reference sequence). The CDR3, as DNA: TGTGCCAGCAGCCCCGGGTTTAGACTAGCGGGCTTTACAGATACGCAGTATTTT. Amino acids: CASSPGFRLAGFTDTQYF.

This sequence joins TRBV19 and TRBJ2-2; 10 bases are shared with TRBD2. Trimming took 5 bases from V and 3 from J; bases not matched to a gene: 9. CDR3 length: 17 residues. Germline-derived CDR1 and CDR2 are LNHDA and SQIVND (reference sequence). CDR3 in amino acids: CASSGIAGGRDTGELFF. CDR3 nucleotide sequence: TGTGCCAGTAGTGGAATAGCGGGAGGTCGGGACACCGGGGAGCTGTTTTTT.

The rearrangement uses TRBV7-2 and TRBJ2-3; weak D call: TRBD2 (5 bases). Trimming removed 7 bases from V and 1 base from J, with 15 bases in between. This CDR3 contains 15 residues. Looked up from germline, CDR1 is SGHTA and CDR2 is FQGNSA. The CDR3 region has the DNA TGTGCCAGCACCCCCCTAGCCGCCCGCACAGATACGCAGTATTTT. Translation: CASTPLAARTDTQYF.

CDR3 residues: CASSPALAGELFF. In DNA, the CDR3 is TGTGCCAGCAGTCCCGCGTTAGCCGGGGAGCTGTTTTTT. This chain joins TRBV6-4 and TRBJ2-2; D remains ambiguous. CDR1 is MRHNA, CDR2 SNTAGT, per germline. Trimming took 5 bases from V and 6 from J, leaving 10 bases between them. The CDR3 is 13 residues long.

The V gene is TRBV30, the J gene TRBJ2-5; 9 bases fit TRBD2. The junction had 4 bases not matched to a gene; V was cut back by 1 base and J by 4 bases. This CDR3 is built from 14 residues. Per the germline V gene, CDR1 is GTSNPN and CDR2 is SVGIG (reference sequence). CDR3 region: CAWSEGGGGETQYF. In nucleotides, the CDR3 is TGTGCCTGGAGTGAGGGCGGGGGGGGAGAGACCCAGTACTTC.

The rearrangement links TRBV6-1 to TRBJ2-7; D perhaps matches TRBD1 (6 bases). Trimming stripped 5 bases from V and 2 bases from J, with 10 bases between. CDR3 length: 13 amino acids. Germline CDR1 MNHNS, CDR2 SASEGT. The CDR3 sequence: CASSTQGAYEQYF. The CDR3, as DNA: TGTGCCAGCAGTACACAGGGAGCCTACGAGCAGTACTTC.

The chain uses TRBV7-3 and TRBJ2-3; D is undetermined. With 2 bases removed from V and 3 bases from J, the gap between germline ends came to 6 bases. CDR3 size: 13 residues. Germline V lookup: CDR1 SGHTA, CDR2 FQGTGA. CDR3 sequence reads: CASSLLQTDTQYF. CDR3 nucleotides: TGTGCCAGCAGCTTATTACAGACAGATACGCAGTATTTT.

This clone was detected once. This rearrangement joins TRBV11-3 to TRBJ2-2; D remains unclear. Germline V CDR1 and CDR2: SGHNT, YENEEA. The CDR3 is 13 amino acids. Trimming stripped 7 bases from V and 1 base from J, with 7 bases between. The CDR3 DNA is TGTGCCAGCAACGGGCAGAACACCGGGGAGCTGTTTTTT. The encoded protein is CASNGQNTGELFF.

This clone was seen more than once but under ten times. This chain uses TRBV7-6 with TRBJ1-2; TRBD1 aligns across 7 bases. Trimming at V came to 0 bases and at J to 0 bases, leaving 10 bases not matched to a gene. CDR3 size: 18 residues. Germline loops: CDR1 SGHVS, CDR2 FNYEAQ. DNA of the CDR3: TGTGCCAGCAGCTTAGCCCGGACAGGACTTCACTCTAACTATGGCTACACCTTC. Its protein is CASSLARTGLHSNYGYTF.

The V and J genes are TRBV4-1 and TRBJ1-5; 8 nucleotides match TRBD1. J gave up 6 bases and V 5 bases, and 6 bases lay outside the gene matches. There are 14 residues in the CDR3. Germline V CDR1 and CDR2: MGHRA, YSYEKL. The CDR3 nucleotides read TGCGCCAGCAGCGACAGGGGCGGGGGTCAGCCCCAGCATTTT. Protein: CASSDRGGGQPQHF.

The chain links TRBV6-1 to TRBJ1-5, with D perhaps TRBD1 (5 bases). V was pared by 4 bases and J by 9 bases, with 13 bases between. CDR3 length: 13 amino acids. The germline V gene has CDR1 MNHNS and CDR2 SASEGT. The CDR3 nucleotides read TGTGCCAGCAGTGTAAACAGTGGGGGGCCCCAGCATTTT. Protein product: CASSVNSGGPQHF.

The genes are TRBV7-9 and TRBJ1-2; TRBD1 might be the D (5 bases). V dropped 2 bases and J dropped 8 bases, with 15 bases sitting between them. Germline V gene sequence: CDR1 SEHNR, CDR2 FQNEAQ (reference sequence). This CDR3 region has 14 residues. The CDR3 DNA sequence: TGTGCCAGCAGCTTAAGAGGGGCCAGGGAAGGCTACACCTTC. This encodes CASSLRGAREGYTF.

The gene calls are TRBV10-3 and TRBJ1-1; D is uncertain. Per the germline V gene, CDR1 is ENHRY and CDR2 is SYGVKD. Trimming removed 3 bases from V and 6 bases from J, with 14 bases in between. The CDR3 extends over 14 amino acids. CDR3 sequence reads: CAISETQVPSEAFF. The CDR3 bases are TGTGCCATCAGTGAAACTCAGGTACCTTCTGAAGCTTTCTTT.

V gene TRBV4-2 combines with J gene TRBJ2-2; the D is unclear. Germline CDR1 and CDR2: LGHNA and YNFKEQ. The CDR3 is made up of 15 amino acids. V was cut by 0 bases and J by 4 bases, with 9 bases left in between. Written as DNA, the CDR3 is TGTGCCAGCAGCCAAGAAAGGGTCGGCACCGGGGAGCTGTTTTTT. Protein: CASSQERVGTGELFF.